The 12 T cell receptor beta chains in this list originate from one sample, sequenced in a study of metastatic and nonmetastatic thyroid tumors. TCRdb used MiXCR to call clones anew from the PCR reads. Among around 26,000 clones listed, 3.5% to 4.5% were seen once. The entire patient cohort was treatment-naive prior to thyroid surgery. The specimen sequenced was blood. Source of these receptors: a male donor with papillary thyroid cancer or a benign thyroid nodule (not recorded which). Some clones in this sample may be carry-over from other donors' samples.

This clone came up many times. This specimen includes other DNA sequences encoding the same CDR3. The chain uses TRBV9 and TRBJ2-1, with TRBD2 identical over 10 bases. V was clipped by 0 bases and J by 7 bases; unmatched bases: 7. From germline, CDR1 is SGDLS and CDR2 YYNGEE. The CDR3 is 16 residues long. The CDR3 coding sequence is TGTGCCAGCAGCGTAGCCCTAGCGGGAGAATATAATGAGCAGTTCTTC. It specifies CASSVALAGEYNEQFF. Using reference TRBV9 and TRBJ2-1 for the parts outside the CDR3, the full variable domain is DSGVTQTPKHLITATGQRVTLRCSPRSGDLSVYWYQQSLDQGLQFLIQYYNGEERAKGNILERFSAQQFPDLHSELNLSSLELGDSALYFCASSVALAGEYNEQFFGPGTRLTVL.

The rearrangement joins TRBV6-2 or TRBV6-3 to TRBJ2-7, with D possibly matching TRBD2 (5 bases). This CDR3 comprises 12 residues. V lost 11 bases to trimming and J lost 3 bases, with 14 bases between them. From germline, CDR1 is MNHEY and CDR2 SVGEGT. The CDR3 DNA follows: TGTGCCGCGGCCGTGACTATCTACGAGCAGTACTTC. Translating gives CAAAVTIYEQYF.

This clone was found many times. CDR3 residues: CASSVGTASNYEQYF. The CDR3 DNA follows: TGTGCCAGCAGCGTAGGGACAGCCTCTAACTACGAGCAGTACTTC. The chain recombines TRBV9 with TRBJ2-7, with D perhaps matching TRBD1 (6 bases). CDR1 and CDR2 from the germline V gene are SGDLS and YYNGEE. Trimming removed 0 bases from V and 3 bases from J, with 13 bases in between. The CDR3 has 15 residues. Variable domain in full (rest from reference TRBV9 and TRBJ2-7): DSGVTQTPKHLITATGQRVTLRCSPRSGDLSVYWYQQSLDQGLQFLIQYYNGEERAKGNILERFSAQQFPDLHSELNLSSLELGDSALYFCASSVGTASNYEQYFGPGTRLTVT.

The table lists this clone with a few counts. This chain joins TRBV12-3 or TRBV12-4 and TRBJ1-2, with 7 positions matching TRBD1. Trimming at V came to 6 bases and at J to 3 bases, leaving 10 bases not matched to a gene. The CDR3 consists of 15 residues. The CDR3 DNA reads as TGTGCCAGCAGAGTAAGACAGGGTAGGTACTATGGCTACACCTTC. The encoded protein is CASRVRQGRYYGYTF.

This clone has just a few counts. The V and J genes are TRBV7-9 and TRBJ2-2; 8 nucleotides line up with TRBD1. J lost 4 bases, V lost 7 bases, and 8 bases had no gene match. Germline assignment: CDR1 SEHNR and CDR2 FQNEAQ (reference sequence). The CDR3 contains 15 residues. The chain's CDR3 is CASISDRACTGELFF. In DNA form, the CDR3 reads TGTGCCAGCATCTCGGACAGGGCGTGCACCGGGGAGCTGTTTTTT.

The rearrangement links TRBV20-1 to TRBJ2-7, with 11 bases that match TRBD2. The germline CDR1 and CDR2 sequences are DFQATT and SNEGSKA (reference sequence). This CDR3 has 15 residues. The junction had 7 bases not matched to a gene; V was cut back by 1 base and J by 5 bases. The CDR3: CSARGIAGGPDEQYF. CDR3 sequence (DNA): TGCAGTGCTAGAGGGATAGCGGGAGGGCCCGACGAGCAGTACTTC.

Worth noting for this clone: This could be a read error, since a much larger clone is one nucleotide away. Other DNA sequences within the sample encode an identical CDR3. V usage is TRBV29-1 and J usage is TRBJ2-5; possibly TRBD1 for D (6 bases). In germline, CDR1 is SQVTM, CDR2 ANQGSEA. V gave up 3 bases and J gave up 5 bases, with 13 bases separating them. This CDR3 has 13 residues. This CDR3 reads CSVDSQGRETQYF. For the CDR3, the DNA is TGCAGCGTTGATTCACAGGGACGGGAGACCCAGTACTTC.

This clone was seen many times. The CDR3 DNA reads as TGTGCCTGGAGTGGCGGCCTAGGGGGTTTCTTT. Protein product: CAWSGGLGGFF. The chain recombines TRBV30 with TRBJ1-1; D is possibly TRBD1 (6 bases). Trimming removed 1 base from V and 13 bases from J, with 13 bases in between. CDR1 and CDR2 (germline): GTSNPN, SVGIG (reference sequence). The CDR3 spans 11 residues.

This clone was found a few times. This rearrangement joins TRBV5-1 to TRBJ1-2, with unresolved D. CDR1 is SGHRS and CDR2 is YFSETQ in the germline V gene. Trimming removed 1 base at V and 4 bases at J, with 11 bases between. There are 14 residues in the CDR3. The chain's CDR3 is CASSLSSGPYGYTF. DNA for the CDR3: TGCGCCAGCAGCTTGAGCTCCGGGCCCTATGGCTACACCTTC.

This clone appeared a few times. The rearrangement links TRBV19 to TRBJ2-2; D may be TRBD1 (6 bases). V was trimmed by 3 bases and J by 1 base, leaving 9 bases between them. CDR1 is LNHDA and CDR2 is SQIVND in the germline V gene (reference sequence). There are 15 residues in the CDR3. The CDR3 DNA follows: TGTGCCAGTAGTATCGAGACAGGGAACACCGGGGAGCTGTTTTTT. It translates to CASSIETGNTGELFF. The whole variable domain, filled in from reference TRBV19 and TRBJ2-2, reads DGGITQSPKYLFRKEGQNVTLSCEQNLNHDAMYWYRQDPGQGLRLIYYSQIVNDFQKGDIAEGYSVSREKKESFPLTVTSAQKNPTAFYLCASSIETGNTGELFFGEGSRLTVL.

There are many counts of this clone. The chain employs TRBV18 and TRBJ1-5; D is perhaps TRBD1 (6 bases). Germline loops: CDR1 KGHSH, CDR2 LQKENI. Trimming removed 4 bases from V and 8 bases from J, with 12 bases in between. CDR3 length equals 13 residues. The CDR3 here is CASSQGGFEPQHF. CDR3 sequence (DNA): TGTGCCAGCTCACAGGGGGGCTTTGAGCCCCAGCATTTT.

Within the sample, this clone is medium-sized. The genes are TRBV6-1 and TRBJ2-3; 12 bases match TRBD2. With V trimmed by 5 bases and J by 6 bases, 6 bases remained unmatched. The CDR3 has 15 amino acids. CDR1 MNHNS and CDR2 SASEGT come from the germline V gene. The CDR3 DNA reads as TGTGCCAGCAGTTTCGCTAGCGGGAGGGTGGATACGCAGTATTTT. Its protein product is CASSFASGRVDTQYF.